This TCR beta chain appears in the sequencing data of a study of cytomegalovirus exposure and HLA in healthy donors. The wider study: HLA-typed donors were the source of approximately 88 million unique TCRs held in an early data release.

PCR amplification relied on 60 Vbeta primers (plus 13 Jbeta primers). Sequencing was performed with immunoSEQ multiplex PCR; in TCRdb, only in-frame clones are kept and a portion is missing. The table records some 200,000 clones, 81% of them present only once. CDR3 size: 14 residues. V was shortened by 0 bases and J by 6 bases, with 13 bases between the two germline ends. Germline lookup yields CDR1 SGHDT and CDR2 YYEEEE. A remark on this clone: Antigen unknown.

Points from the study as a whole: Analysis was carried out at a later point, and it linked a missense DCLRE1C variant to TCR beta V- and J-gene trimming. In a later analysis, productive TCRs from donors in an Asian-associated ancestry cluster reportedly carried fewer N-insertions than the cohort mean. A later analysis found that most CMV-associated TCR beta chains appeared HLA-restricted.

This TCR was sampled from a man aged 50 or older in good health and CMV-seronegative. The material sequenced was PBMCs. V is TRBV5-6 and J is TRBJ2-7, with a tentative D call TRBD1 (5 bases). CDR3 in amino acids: CASSLGGLPPEQYF. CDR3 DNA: TGTGCCAGCAGCTTGGGGGGCCTCCCCCCCGAGCAGTACTTC.